A single sample gave rise to the 20 T cell receptor beta chains below, sequenced in a study of breast tumors, draining lymph nodes, adjacent tissues. TCRdb reprocessed the multiplex PCR reads via MiXCR and lists one record per CDR3 protein. The table lists some 170,000 distinct CDR3 sequences, 33% of them singletons, with 3.8% in the top ten. Samples came from axillary lymph nodes draining the breast cancer. Sequences were obtained from axillary lymph node tissue. The receptors stem from a female donor with breast cancer. Some clones in this sample may be carry-over from other donors' samples.

There are many counts of this clonotype. V and J are TRBV12-3 or TRBV12-4 and TRBJ1-4; D not resolved. The germline V and J ends were trimmed by 2 bases and 6 bases, with 7 bases remaining between them. The CDR3 contains 13 residues. CDR3 sequence (DNA): TGTGCCAGCAGTTTAAAAGGAGATGAAAAACTGTTTTTT. Translation: CASSLKGDEKLFF.

Many counts were recorded for this clonotype. The gene calls are TRBV6-1 and TRBJ1-6; 10 bases line up with TRBD1. Looked up from germline, CDR1 is MNHNS and CDR2 is SASEGT. Trimming at V came to 6 bases and at J to 10 bases, leaving 9 bases not matched to a gene. The CDR3 length is 15 residues. CDR3 DNA: TGTGCCAGCAGCGCCGCCGGGACAGGGGAATCACCCCTCCACTTT. Protein: CASSAAGTGESPLHF.

The gene calls are TRBV6-1 and TRBJ1-1, with D tentatively TRBD1 (6 bases). Per germline, CDR1 MNHNS and CDR2 SASEGT. Trimming removed 2 bases at V and 8 bases at J, with 15 bases between. This CDR3 has 14 amino acids. CDR3 region: CASSEIRVRGEAFF. Here the CDR3 DNA reads TGTGCCAGCAGTGAAATCAGGGTTAGGGGGGAAGCTTTCTTT.

This clonotype appeared many times. The chain joins TRBV4-1 to TRBJ2-2; D unresolved. Germline assignment: CDR1 MGHRA and CDR2 YSYEKL. The CDR3 sequence is 12 residues long. The V end lost 6 bases, the J end lost 7 bases, and 9 bases lay between the germline ends. In DNA, the CDR3 is TGCGCCAGCAGTCTAGTCTTCGGGGAGCTGTTTTTT. This gives the protein CASSLVFGELFF.

There are many counts of this clonotype. The rearrangement links TRBV10-3 to TRBJ1-5; 7 nucleotides match TRBD1. CDR1 and CDR2 from the germline V gene are ENHRY and SYGVKD. This CDR3 has 14 residues. J was trimmed by 0 bases and V by 8 bases; bases with no gene match: 4. The CDR3 loop reads CAIRGQNSNQPQHF. CDR3 sequence (DNA): TGTGCCATCCGGGGACAGAATAGCAATCAGCCCCAGCATTTT.

This clonotype was seen repeatedly, ten times or more. V gene TRBV12-3 or TRBV12-4 combines with J gene TRBJ2-1, with TRBD1 identical over 8 bases. The CDR3 is made up of 15 amino acids. V was clipped by 8 bases and J by 4 bases; unmatched bases: 10. DNA for the CDR3: TGTGCCAGCTCTGCGACAGGGGCCCTTTACAATGAGCAGTTCTTC. Translation: CASSATGALYNEQFF.

In regard to this clonotype: A much larger clone lies one base from this, so it may be a read error. J is TRBJ2-7 and V is TRBV6-6, with D tentatively TRBD2 (5 bases). CDR3 length equals 13 residues. The germline V gene has CDR1 MNHNY and CDR2 SVGAGI (reference sequence). This CDR3 reads CANSSPRGYEQYF. The CDR3 coding sequence is TGTGCCAACAGTTCCCCACGGGGTTACGAGCAGTACTTC.

This clonotype was counted many times. The rearrangement joins TRBV5-6 to TRBJ2-1, with a tentative D call TRBD2 (6 bases). The length of the CDR3 is 16 residues. In germline, CDR1 is SGHDT, CDR2 YYEEEE. Trimming cost V 0 bases and J 8 bases, with 18 bases left between them. The CDR3 DNA reads as TGTGCCAGCAGCTTGGGGGGTTGGGACGGGAGACATGAGCAGTTCTTC. It codes for CASSLGGWDGRHEQFF.

A remark on this clonotype: Given a much more abundant clone one base away, this may be a read error. The chain has TRBV27 and TRBJ2-1; 12 bases fit TRBD2. The CDR3 is made up of 15 amino acids. Germline-derived CDR1 and CDR2 are MNHEY and SMNVEV (reference sequence). CDR3 sequence reads: CASQILAGGGNEQSF. In DNA form, the CDR3 reads TGTGCCAGCCAAATACTAGCGGGAGGTGGCAATGAGCAGTCCTTC.

This clonotype appeared many times. The chain has TRBV28 and TRBJ1-2; TRBD1 might be the D (6 bases). The ends were cut back, 6 bases at V and 3 bases at J, with 14 bases in the middle. This CDR3 region has 14 residues. CDR1 is MDHEN and CDR2 is SYDVKM in the germline V gene. In nucleotides, the CDR3 is TGTGCCAGCAGGCCTCAGGGGTCCCACTATGGCTACACCTTC. Translating gives CASRPQGSHYGYTF.

This clonotype was counted many times. The rearrangement joins TRBV28 to TRBJ1-6; 12 positions agree with TRBD1. The trim removed 3 bases at V and 11 bases at J, leaving 8 bases unmatched. Germline CDR1 MDHEN, CDR2 SYDVKM. The CDR3 spans 16 residues. DNA of the CDR3: TGTGCCAGCAGTTTCGCCGGGACAGGGGGCGCCCCACCCCTCCACTTT. Its translation is CASSFAGTGGAPPLHF.

A word on this clonotype: This sequence may be a read error, since a much larger clone differs from it by one base. The gene calls are TRBV28 and TRBJ2-3; TRBD1 matches at 7 bases. This CDR3 has 15 amino acids. V shed 5 bases, J shed 5 bases, and the junction held 10 bases outside the gene matches. CDR1 is MDHEN and CDR2 is SYDVKM in the germline V gene. CDR3 DNA: TGTGCCAGCAGTGCGAGGGGGCCTAAGCGAGATACGCAGTATTTT. Protein product: CASSARGPKRDTQYF.

V and J are TRBV6-2 or TRBV6-3 and TRBJ2-7, with 7 bases identical to TRBD1. The junction had 5 bases not matched to a gene; V was cut back by 5 bases and J by 10 bases. The CDR3 sequence is 11 residues long. Germline loops: CDR1 MNHEY, CDR2 SVGEGT. The CDR3 bases are TGTGCCAGCAGTCCCGGACAGGTTCAGTACTTC. It is translated as CASSPGQVQYF.

This clonotype was seen at least ten times. The V call is TRBV13, the J call TRBJ2-7; tentatively, D is TRBD2 (7 bases). Germline CDR1 is PRHDT and CDR2 is FYEKMQ (reference sequence). Trimming took off 5 bases at V and 7 bases at J, with 15 bases between the two ends. This CDR3 has 13 residues. In nucleotides, the CDR3 is TGTGCCAGCAGCGCCGCGGGGGCAGGAGAGCAGTACTTC. As protein: CASSAAGAGEQYF.

This clonotype occurred once. The chain couples TRBV15 to TRBJ2-5; D is ambiguous. Germline V gene sequence: CDR1 LNHNV, CDR2 YYDKDF (reference sequence). V lost 5 bases and J 5 bases, leaving 15 bases between the germline ends. The CDR3 extends over 14 amino acids. DNA for the CDR3: TGTGCCACCAGCTCACCCGGGTACGGGGAGACCCAGTACTTC. Its protein product is CATSSPGYGETQYF. The variable domain in full, with the rest retrieved from reference TRBV15 and TRBJ2-5, is DAMVIQNPRYQVTQFGKPVTLSCSQTLNHNVMYWYQQKSSQAPKLLFHYYDKDFNNEADTPDNFQSRRPNTSFCFLDIRSPGLGDTAMYLCATSSPGYGETQYFGPGTRLLVL.

The chain joins TRBV19 to TRBJ1-6, with unresolved D. The germline V gene encodes CDR1 LNHDA and CDR2 SQIVND (reference sequence). The V gene lost 8 bases and the J gene lost 0 bases, with 8 bases spanning the gap. The CDR3 extends over 14 amino acids. CDR3: CASRPSSYNSPLHF. DNA for the CDR3: TGTGCCAGTCGCCCGAGCTCCTATAATTCACCCCTCCACTTT.

The V gene is TRBV20-1, the J gene TRBJ2-3; 9 nucleotides match TRBD1. J was trimmed by 5 bases and V by 2 bases; bases with no gene match: 8. Germline V lookup: CDR1 DFQATT, CDR2 SNEGSKA (reference sequence). The CDR3 contains 15 residues. The CDR3 bases are TGCAGTGCTAGATACAGGGGGCGTCGGGGAGATACGCAGTATTTT. Its protein product is CSARYRGRRGDTQYF.

This clonotype was seen at least ten times. The rearrangement joins TRBV6-6 to TRBJ1-5; no clear D. The CDR3 spans 13 residues. CDR1 and CDR2 from the germline V gene are MNHNY and SVGAGI (reference sequence). V lost 10 bases to trimming and J lost 4 bases, with 14 bases between them. The CDR3 DNA is TGTGCCACAACGAATAACCAGAATCAGCCCCAGCATTTT. Translation: CATTNNQNQPQHF.

Ten or more counts support this clonotype. A single base separates this from a much larger clone, so it may be a read error. The chain is built from TRBV20-1 and TRBJ2-7, with 9 bases that match TRBD2. The germline CDR1 and CDR2 sequences are DFQATT and SNEGSKA (reference sequence). CDR3 length equals 14 residues. The junction had 9 bases not matched to a gene; V was cut back by 3 bases and J by 6 bases. CDR3 sequence (DNA): TGCAGTGCTAGGGAGGCTAGCGGGACCGCCGAGCAGTACTTC. Its protein is CSAREASGTAEQYF.

As to this clonotype: The CDR3 end shows no conserved phenylalanine or tryptophan, and so a read error is likely. V is TRBV19 and J is TRBJ1-6; D call uncertain. The CDR3 runs to 17 residues. Germline V gene data show CDR1 as LNHDA and CDR2 as SQIVND (reference sequence). The V gene lost 4 bases and the J gene lost 8 bases, with 21 bases spanning the gap. The DNA for the CDR3 is TGTGCCAGTAGTACCCTCCGGGCAGGAGCGAGAGATTCACCCCTCCACCTT. This encodes CASSTLRAGARDSPLHL.